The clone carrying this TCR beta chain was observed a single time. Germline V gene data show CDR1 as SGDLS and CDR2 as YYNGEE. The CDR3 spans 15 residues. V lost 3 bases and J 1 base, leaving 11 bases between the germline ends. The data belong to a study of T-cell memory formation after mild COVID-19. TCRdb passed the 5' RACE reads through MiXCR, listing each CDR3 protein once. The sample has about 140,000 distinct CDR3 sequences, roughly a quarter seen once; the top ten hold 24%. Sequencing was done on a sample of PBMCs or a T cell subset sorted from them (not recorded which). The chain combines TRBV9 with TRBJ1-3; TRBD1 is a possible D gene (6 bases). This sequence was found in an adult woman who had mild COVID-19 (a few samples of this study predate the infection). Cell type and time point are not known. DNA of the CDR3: TGTGCCAGCAGCGAGACAGGTGCTTCTGGAAACACCATATATTTT. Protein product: CASSETGASGNTIYF.